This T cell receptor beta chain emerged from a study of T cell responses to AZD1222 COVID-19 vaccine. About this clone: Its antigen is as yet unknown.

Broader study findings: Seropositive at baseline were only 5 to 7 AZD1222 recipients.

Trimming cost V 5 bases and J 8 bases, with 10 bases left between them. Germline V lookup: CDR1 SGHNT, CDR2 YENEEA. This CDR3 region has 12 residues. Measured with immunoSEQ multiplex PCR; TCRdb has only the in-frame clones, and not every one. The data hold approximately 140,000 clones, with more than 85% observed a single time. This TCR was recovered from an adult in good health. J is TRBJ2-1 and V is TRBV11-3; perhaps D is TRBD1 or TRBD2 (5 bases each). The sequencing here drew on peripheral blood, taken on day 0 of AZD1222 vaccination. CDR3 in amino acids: CASSPGRDEQFF. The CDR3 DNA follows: TGTGCCAGCAGCCCGGGGCGGGATGAGCAGTTCTTC.